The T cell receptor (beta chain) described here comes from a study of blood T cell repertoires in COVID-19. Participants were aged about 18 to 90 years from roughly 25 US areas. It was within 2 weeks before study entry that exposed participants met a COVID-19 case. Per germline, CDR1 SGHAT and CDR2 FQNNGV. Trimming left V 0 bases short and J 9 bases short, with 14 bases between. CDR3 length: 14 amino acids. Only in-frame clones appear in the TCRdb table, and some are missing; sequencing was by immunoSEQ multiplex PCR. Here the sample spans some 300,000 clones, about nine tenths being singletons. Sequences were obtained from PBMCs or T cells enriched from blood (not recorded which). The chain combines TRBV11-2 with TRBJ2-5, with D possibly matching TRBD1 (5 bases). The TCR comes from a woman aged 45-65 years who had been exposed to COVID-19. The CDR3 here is CASSLEGPASAQYF. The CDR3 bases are TGTGCCAGCAGCTTAGAGGGGCCCGCTTCGGCCCAGTACTTC.